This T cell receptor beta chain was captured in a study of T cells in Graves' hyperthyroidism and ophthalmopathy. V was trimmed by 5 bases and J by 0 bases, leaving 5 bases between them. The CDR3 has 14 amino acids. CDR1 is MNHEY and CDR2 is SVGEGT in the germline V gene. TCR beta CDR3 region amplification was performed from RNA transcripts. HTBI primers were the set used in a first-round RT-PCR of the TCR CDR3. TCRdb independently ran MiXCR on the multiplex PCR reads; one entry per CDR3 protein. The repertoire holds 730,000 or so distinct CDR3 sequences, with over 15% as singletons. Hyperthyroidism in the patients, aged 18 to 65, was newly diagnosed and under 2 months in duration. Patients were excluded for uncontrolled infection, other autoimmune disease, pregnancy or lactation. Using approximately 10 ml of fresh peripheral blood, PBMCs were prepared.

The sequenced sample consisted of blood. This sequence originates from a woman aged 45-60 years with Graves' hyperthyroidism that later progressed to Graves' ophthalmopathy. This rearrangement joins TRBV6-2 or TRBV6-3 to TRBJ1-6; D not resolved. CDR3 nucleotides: TGTGCCAGCAGTCAAACCTCCTATAATTCACCCCTCCACTTT. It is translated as CASSQTSYNSPLHF.